This TCR beta chain was recovered during a study of cytomegalovirus exposure and HLA in healthy donors (dated by TCRdb to about 2017). With respect to the entire study: An earlier analysis of 587 of the donors reported 276 Gb of sequence data and roughly 110 million unique TCR beta sequences from about 179 million T cells. Around 300 gigabases of sequencing data and tens of millions of unique TCR sequences were included in an early release covering roughly 600 HLA-typed donors. Of the roughly 390 genotyped donors, 80% to 90% were placed in the genetic ancestry cluster associated with self-reported Caucasian donors. The study was designed to test whether signatures of past pathogen exposure could be identified by cataloging public T cell receptors. Using immunosequencing, the study profiled T cell repertoires from fewer than 850 subjects and related those repertoires to cytomegalovirus serostatus. In addition to the first cohort of about 650 subjects, a separate validation cohort of 130 or so different subjects was used. To predict cytomegalovirus infection status, the study brought together high-throughput TCR immunosequencing, statistical association of individual TCRs with disease status, and machine learning. A later analysis re-examined previously published TCR beta repertoires from about 670 donors and added high-resolution HLA genotyping to investigate patterns of TCR occurrence. The later analysis used no new phenotypic data to find candidate immune exposures, relying instead on TCR beta sequences and their occurrence across donors. In an earlier analysis of 587 of the donors, high-throughput TCR beta sequencing was used to judge whether each TCR beta V gene segment behaved as functional or pseudogenic. Donor age, sex, ethnicity and CMV serostatus were collected together with the repertoire data. A later genetic analysis used genome-wide SNP genotypes for about 65% of the roughly 670 donors, treating that subset as a discovery cohort. Every discovery cohort repertoire had been produced on one sequencing platform. HLA typing included class I and class II loci at four-digit resolution. Typing coverage differed by locus: A, B, C, DRB1 and DQB1 were typed in about 620-630 donors, DQA1 in 500 to 550, DPA1 in some 600, and DPB1 in approximately 450. Four or five DR-DQ haplotypes were treated as single units for association and clustering because of strong linkage in the cohort. Among approximately 370 genotyped donors of the cohort, an average of approximately 200,000 unique TCR beta nucleotide sequences was sequenced per donor, of which about 18% were non-productive.

From its cysteine to its phenylalanine, the CDR3 spans 16 amino acids. Left in the record is the CDR3 DNA by itself, 48 bases read in frame from the first base. The germline V gene (reference sequence) specifies SEHNR as CDR1 and FQNEAQ as CDR2. Library prep was done by the immunoSEQ multiplex PCR assay. For the multiplex PCR, a mixture combining 60 forward primers for TCR Vbeta segments and 13 reverse primers for TCR Jbeta segments was used. A multiplex PCR assay on genomic DNA amplified the CDR3 region of rearranged TCR beta genes. The amplified TCR beta libraries were sequenced on the Illumina HiSeq System as 87-base-pair reads. In the original analysis: A later analysis tallied 75 million to 95 million unique TCR beta chains across the roughly 610 repertoires, and some 10 million of those chains were shared by two or more donors. To remove PCR and sequencing errors, raw reads were error-corrected and collapsed into unique sequences using a nearest-neighbor algorithm that merged closely related sequences. CDR3 sequences were aligned to IMGT reference sequences to assign V, D and J gene segments. For a sequence to be retained, a match of at least six nucleotides to both a V gene segment and a J gene segment was required. A rearrangement counted as productive if the CDR3 had no stop codons and remained in frame with V and J, and every other rearrangement counted as non-productive. CDR3 was defined by IMGT convention, running from the second conserved V-encoded cysteine to the conserved J-encoded phenylalanine. The earlier analysis of about 590 of the donors excluded sequences that lacked an unambiguous match to a single V gene segment. An earlier analysis of almost 600 of the donors classified V segments as functional when productive rearrangements were above 56.7% and as segregating when the standard deviation between donors was above 5%. A statistical classification framework was built to diagnose cytomegalovirus status from the catalog of TCR beta chain sequences. In a later analysis, V and J genes were assigned by comparing TCR nucleotide sequences against IMGT/GENE-DB human TR gene sequences. Using the TCRdist pipeline, a later analysis assigned CDR3 sequences along with most-parsimonious VDJ recombination scenarios. In a later analysis, every TCR beta chain was defined by the combination of its CDR3 amino acid sequence and its V-gene family, and reads without a unique V-gene family were dropped. A later analysis removed nearly 600 highly shared, low-generation-probability nucleotide sequences to deal with suspected cross-contamination and a sequencing artifact. A later analysis calculated a clonal expansion index for each public chain from normalized within-repertoire ranks of inferred template counts. Generation probabilities in a later analysis came from a VDJ recombination model fitted to out-of-frame rearrangements, and those results were checked against IGoR. A later analysis scored TCR-TCR, TCR-HLA and TCR-CMV co-occurrence with hypergeometric tests, applying a repertoire-size bias correction to TCR pairs. In a later analysis, false discovery rates were estimated by permuting HLA or CMV assignments 20 times. In a later analysis, co-occurring TCRs were grouped using DBSCAN, with TCRdist sequence similarity added in when clustering inside HLA-allele-positive subsets. For co-occurrence clustering, repertoires with fewer than 30,000 or more than 120,000 public chains were excluded, along with roughly 5 repertoires with anomalous nucleotide sharing. The clones in this table, taken by TCRdb from immuneACCESS, are in-frame only. Not every clone is retained; where verified, under half of the shortfall comes from an unresolved V gene, and the cause of the rest is unknown. D and trimming come from the DNA, and the V and J calls and clone size come from that table. The sample table holds more than 200,000 clones, of which more than 60% were seen once. The ten most abundant clones make up around 0.2% of the sample.

About this clone: The clone's antigen remains unknown. One end of the junction fails to match germline, which may point to a read error.

In total, roughly 670 healthy bone marrow donors made up the cohort. At the time of sampling, every cohort member was nominally healthy, though immune exposures that went unrecorded were likely present. The donor tested CMV seronegative, placing the donor among the 352 seronegative members of the cohort. Every donor gave a peripheral blood sample, and the peripheral blood mononuclear cells from that sample were used for TCR beta sequencing. The Qiagen DNeasy Blood Extraction Kit was used to extract genomic DNA from the blood cell samples. What the authors observed across the whole study: Most CMV-associated TCR beta chains appeared to be HLA-restricted in a later analysis, and the HLA associations seemed to be driven largely by CMV exposure. Most TCR sequences were observed very rarely across donors, whereas some public TCRs were present in many individuals. In a later analysis, TCR association rates were found to vary across HLA loci, with the most associated TCRs seen for DRB1 alleles and the fewest for HLA-C alleles. The study gave a list of under 200 TCR beta chains associated with cytomegalovirus. For the cohort, immune exposure information was limited to CMV serostatus. Correlated functional status among segregating V segments might reflect linkage disequilibrium, but an unknown experimental factor could not be ruled out. In a later analysis, HLA-associated TCR beta chains were found to be more clonally expanded and to have lower generation probabilities than equally common non-associated chains. Sequencing depth was assumed to be roughly uniform across donors in the presence/absence analyses, though that assumption may not hold. Strong co-occurrence of HLA alleles, especially DR and DQ, made assigning TCR associations to individual alleles difficult. At a false discovery rate of 0.05, a later analysis linked fewer than 20,000 TCR beta sequences to specific HLA alleles. In vitro tests confirmed that a few of the cytomegalovirus-associated TCR beta chains recognize cytomegalovirus antigens. The 87-base-pair reads could not distinguish some IMGT-functional V segments, including TRBV6-2 and TRBV6-3, so those segments were excluded. In both the original and validation cohorts, the classifier was reported to diagnose cytomegalovirus status with high specificity and sensitivity. Broadly in line with IMGT annotations, most TCR beta V segments showed up in productive rearrangements about 87% or about 30% of the time in an earlier analysis of several hundred of the donors. In a later genetic analysis, fewer N-insertions in productive TCRs were reported among donors in an Asian-associated ancestry cluster than the roughly 700-donor mean. In this cohort, only TCR beta chains were sequenced, and detectable features were limited by the absence of alpha or paired-chain data. According to a later analysis, parvovirus B19, influenza, CMV and Epstein-Barr virus appeared linked to several top co-occurrence clusters. A later genetic analysis associated a missense DCLRE1C variant with V-gene and J-gene trimming of TCR beta chains, and an independent cohort replicated the association. Because counts were too low, some 16 rarely observed V segments, including chromosome 9 orphons, were excluded from the earlier analysis of roughly 580 of the donors. Because HLA typing was unavailable for some donors at each locus, only the typed subset was used in association tests. A further reported finding was that TCR beta sequences accurately predicted the HLA-A and HLA-B alleles for most subjects in the first cohort. A group of highly shared sequence variants was considered likely to be a technical artifact of the sequencing pipeline. The authors suggested that the approach could potentially be generalized to other disease states and immunological phenotypes.

The clonotype originates from a girl aged 2-15 years in good health and CMV-seronegative. The receptor chain draws on TRBV7-9 and TRBJ2-3, with the identity of the D gene unclear. The source material was PBMCs. CDR3 protein: CSSSLGESAGTDTQYF. In nucleotide form, the sequence is TGTTCCAGCAGCTTAGGTGAAAGTGCGGGCACAGATACGCAGTATTTT.